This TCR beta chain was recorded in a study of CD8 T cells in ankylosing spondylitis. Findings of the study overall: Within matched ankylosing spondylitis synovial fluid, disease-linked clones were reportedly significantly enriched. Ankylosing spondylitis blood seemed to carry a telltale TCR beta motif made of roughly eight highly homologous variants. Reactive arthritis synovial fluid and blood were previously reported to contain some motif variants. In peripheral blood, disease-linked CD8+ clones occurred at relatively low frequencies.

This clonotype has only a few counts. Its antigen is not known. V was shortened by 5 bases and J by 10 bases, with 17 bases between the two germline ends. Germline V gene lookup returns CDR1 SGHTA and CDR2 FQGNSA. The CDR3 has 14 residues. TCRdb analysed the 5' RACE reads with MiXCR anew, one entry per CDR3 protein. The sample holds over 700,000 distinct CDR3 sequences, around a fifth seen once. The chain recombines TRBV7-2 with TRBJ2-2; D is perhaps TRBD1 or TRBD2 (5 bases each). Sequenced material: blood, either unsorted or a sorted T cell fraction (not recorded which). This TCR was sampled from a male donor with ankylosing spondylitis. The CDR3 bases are TGTGCCAGCAGCCTACTCAGGGACGGCCAGGAGCTGTTTTTT. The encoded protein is CASSLLRDGQELFF.